Below, 30 T cell receptor beta chains from the same sample are listed, as sequenced in a study of blood T cells in healthy people across ages. A second 7 to 11 cycle PCR used barcoded and J-beta primers. TCRdb reprocessed the 5' RACE reads with MiXCR, giving one entry per CDR3 protein. The data contain roughly 1.5 million distinct CDR3 sequences, 40% to 45% of them seen just once; the ten biggest clones take up 4%. Input material: blood. All receptors come from a woman aged 18-29 years in good health.

The table lists this clonotype with a few counts. J is TRBJ2-5 and V is TRBV28; 8 positions match TRBD1. V shed 6 bases, J shed 4 bases, and the junction held 4 bases outside the gene matches. Germline CDR1 and CDR2: MDHEN and SYDVKM. This CDR3 contains 13 residues. DNA for the CDR3: TGTGCCAGCAGGGACAGGGTAGGAGAGACCCAGTACTTC. This encodes CASRDRVGETQYF.

This clonotype has only a few counts. V and J are TRBV2 and TRBJ1-2; 7 positions agree with TRBD1. CDR3 length: 14 residues. CDR1 and CDR2 from the germline V gene are SNHLY and FYNNEI. The CDR3 DNA reads TGTACAGGAGGGACAGATATAACTAACTATGGCTACACCTTC. As protein: CTGGTDITNYGYTF. The whole variable domain, remainder taken from reference TRBV2 and TRBJ1-2, is EPEVTQTPSHQVTQMGQEVILRCVPISNHLYFYWYRQILGQKVEFLVSFYNNEISEKSEIFDDQFSVERPDGSNFTLKIRSTKLEDSAMYFCTGGTDITNYGYTFGSGTRLTVV.

This clonotype was recorded at least ten times. The chain employs TRBV12-3 or TRBV12-4 and TRBJ2-7; D might be TRBD1 or TRBD2, each matching 5 bases. CDR3 length equals 15 residues. The germline V and J ends were trimmed by 2 bases and 0 bases, with 11 bases remaining between them. The CDR3 nucleotides read TGTGCCAGCAGTTTATCGGGACGGAGCTCCTACGAGCAGTACTTC. This translates into CASSLSGRSSYEQYF.

This clonotype has a handful of counts. The CDR3 region is CASSASDRGIYGYTF. The CDR3 DNA reads as TGTGCCAGCAGTGCTTCGGACAGGGGAATCTATGGCTACACCTTC. The chain is built from TRBV6-1 and TRBJ1-2, with 9 bases fitting TRBD1. CDR3 length equals 15 residues. V lost 4 bases, J lost 4 bases, and 7 bases stayed unmatched. CDR1 MNHNS and CDR2 SASEGT come from the germline V gene.

The genes are TRBV28 and TRBJ2-7, with D unclear. Germline assignment: CDR1 MDHEN and CDR2 SYDVKM. The CDR3 contains 15 residues. Trimming cost V 4 bases and J 2 bases, with 15 bases left between them. CDR3 sequence: CASSSLRTVTYEQYF. As DNA, the CDR3 is TGTGCCAGCAGTTCCCTGCGGACGGTAACCTACGAGCAGTACTTC.

In its sample, this clonotype was seen a few times. V and J are TRBV12-3 or TRBV12-4 and TRBJ2-7, with D perhaps matching TRBD1 (6 bases). The ends were cut back, 3 bases at V and 6 bases at J, with 9 bases in the middle. The CDR3 covers 12 residues. The CDR3 loop reads CASSFFRGEQYF. The CDR3 nucleotides are TGTGCCAGCAGTTTTTTCAGGGGCGAGCAGTACTTC.

This chain joins TRBV7-2 and TRBJ2-7; 7 nucleotides match TRBD2. The V gene end was trimmed by 5 bases and the J gene end by 5 bases; junction bases not matched to a gene: 12. The CDR3 consists of 15 residues. Germline V lookup: CDR1 SGHTA, CDR2 FQGNSA. Written as DNA, the CDR3 is TGTGCCAGCAGCCAAGAAACAGCGGGGTTAAACGAGCAGTACTTC. It codes for CASSQETAGLNEQYF.

CDR3 in amino acids: CASSLATGKSYEQYF. For the CDR3, the DNA is TGTGCCAGCAGCTTAGCAACAGGGAAATCCTACGAGCAGTACTTC. The chain combines TRBV7-8 with TRBJ2-7; a possible D gene is TRBD1 (6 bases). The germline V gene has CDR1 SGHVS and CDR2 FQNEAQ. The CDR3 is 15 residues long. The ends were cut back, 0 bases at V and 1 base at J, with 10 bases in the middle.

The chain joins TRBV15 to TRBJ1-4; D may be TRBD1 (5 bases). The CDR3 spans 16 residues. Looked up from germline, CDR1 is LNHNV and CDR2 is YYDKDF (reference sequence). Trimming shortened V by 2 bases and J by 3 bases, and 13 bases separated the two germline ends. For the CDR3, the DNA is TGTGCCACCAGCAGAATTAGGCAGGGACCTAATGAAAAACTGTTTTTT. This codes for CATSRIRQGPNEKLFF.

This clonotype was counted a few times. V usage is TRBV12-3 or TRBV12-4 and J usage is TRBJ2-1; no clear D. CDR3 length equals 12 residues. Trimming removed 6 bases at V and 6 bases at J, with 9 bases between. CDR3 residues: CASRPTGNEQFF. The CDR3 DNA follows: TGTGCCAGCAGACCCACCGGCAATGAGCAGTTCTTC.

This chain uses TRBV7-2 with TRBJ1-1; no reliable D call. Per germline, CDR1 SGHTA and CDR2 FQGNSA. The CDR3 is 12 residues long. V gave up 5 bases and J gave up 7 bases, with 11 bases separating them. Written as DNA, the CDR3 is TGTGCCAGCAGCATCACGGGGTATGAAGCTTTCTTT. This translates into CASSITGYEAFF.

This clonotype was seen only a few times. The V and J genes are TRBV20-1 and TRBJ2-7; D is uncertain. The CDR3 consists of 14 residues. Trimming took off 5 bases at V and 0 bases at J, with 14 bases between the two ends. Germline V gene lookup returns CDR1 DFQATT and CDR2 SNEGSKA (reference sequence). The CDR3 sequence: CSAPLGPSSYEQYF. The CDR3 DNA reads TGCAGTGCTCCTCTTGGCCCTAGCTCCTACGAGCAGTACTTC.

This clonotype was counted between two and nine times. The CDR3 protein is CSARGLVHPLYNEQFF. The CDR3 coding sequence is TGCAGTGCTAGAGGGCTAGTCCACCCCCTTTACAATGAGCAGTTCTTC. The V call is TRBV20-1, the J call TRBJ2-1; D uncertain. CDR1 DFQATT and CDR2 SNEGSKA come from the germline V gene (reference sequence). Trimming shortened V by 1 base and J by 4 bases, and 17 bases separated the two germline ends. CDR3 length: 16 residues.

The V and J genes are TRBV9 and TRBJ1-2, with 7 bases fitting TRBD1. V lost 0 bases to trimming and J lost 5 bases; unmatched junction nucleotides: 4. This CDR3 spans 14 amino acids. The germline CDR1 and CDR2 sequences are SGDLS and YYNGEE. The DNA of the CDR3 is TGTGCCAGCAGCGTAGAGACAGGGAATTATGGCTACACCTTC. Amino acids: CASSVETGNYGYTF.

This chain connects TRBV28 to TRBJ1-1; the match to TRBD1 covers 8 bases. The V gene's germline CDR1 is MDHEN and CDR2 SYDVKM. CDR3 length: 15 residues. With V trimmed by 6 bases and J by 3 bases, 9 bases remained unmatched. CDR3 nucleotide sequence: TGTGCCAGCAGGGCGACAGGGGTGGTGGACACTGAAGCTTTCTTT. Protein sequence: CASRATGVVDTEAFF.

This clonotype was picked up a small number of times. The rearrangement uses TRBV27 and TRBJ2-7; D gene unclear. Trimming took off 4 bases at V and 3 bases at J, with 10 bases between the two ends. Germline lookup yields CDR1 MNHEY and CDR2 SMNVEV (reference sequence). The CDR3 loop spans 13 amino acids. The CDR3 reads CASSSRLNYEQYF. In DNA form, the CDR3 reads TGTGCCAGCAGTTCTCGGTTAAACTACGAGCAGTACTTC.

This clonotype has only a few counts. V is TRBV4-3 and J is TRBJ2-7; D not resolved. The CDR3 contains 13 residues. V was trimmed by 1 base and J by 5 bases, leaving 9 bases between them. Germline values: CDR1 LGHNA, CDR2 YSLEER. Here the CDR3 DNA reads TGCGCCAGCAGCCAAGGGATTAAGCACGAGCAGTACTTC. Its protein product is CASSQGIKHEQYF.

CDR3 nucleotide sequence: TGTGCCACCAGCCCGACAGTTCAGACCTACGAGCAGTACTTC. Protein: CATSPTVQTYEQYF. The chain carries TRBV15 and TRBJ2-7, with D tentatively TRBD1 (5 bases). In germline, CDR1 is LNHNV, CDR2 YYDKDF (reference sequence). The V end was cut by 5 bases, the J end by 2 bases, with 13 bases between. The CDR3 loop spans 14 amino acids.

This clonotype has just one count. A much larger clonotype is one base distant, so this may be a read error. The chain has TRBV27 and TRBJ2-1, with D tentatively TRBD1 or TRBD2 (5 bases each). Germline assignment: CDR1 MNHEY and CDR2 SMNVEV (reference sequence). The CDR3 covers 13 residues. Trimming removed 0 bases at V and 12 bases at J, with 12 bases between. The CDR3 loop reads CASSLSGTGGQFF. CDR3 nucleotides: TGTGCCAGCAGTTTATCGGGGACCGGTGGGCAGTTCTTC.

In DNA form, the CDR3 reads TGTGCCAGCAGTCGCCGCGGGGTCGAGCAGTACTTC. Translating gives CASSRRGVEQYF. V gene TRBV12-3 or TRBV12-4 combines with J gene TRBJ2-7; weak D call: TRBD2 (6 bases). This CDR3 contains 12 residues. The germline V and J ends were trimmed by 5 bases and 6 bases, with 11 bases remaining between them.

With regard to this clonotype: Given the absence of the conserved phenylalanine or tryptophan at the CDR3 end, a read error is likely. V is TRBV7-2 and J is TRBJ2-7; 8 positions match TRBD1. Germline CDR1 SGHTA, CDR2 FQGNSA. The V segment lost 4 bases and the J segment 3 bases; nucleotides outside the gene matches: 5. This CDR3 has 14 residues. The CDR3 loop reads CASSSRTGHYEQYY. Here the CDR3 DNA reads TGTGCCAGCAGCTCACGGACAGGGCACTACGAGCAGTACTAC.

This chain uses TRBV12-3 or TRBV12-4 with TRBJ2-7; TRBD1 might be the D (6 bases). V was trimmed by 0 bases and J by 3 bases, leaving 15 bases between them. This CDR3 region has 16 residues. The CDR3 nucleotides are TGTGCCAGCAGTTTAGCTTGGGACACTAGATTCTACGAGCAGTACTTC. This gives the protein CASSLAWDTRFYEQYF.

The V and J genes are TRBV7-9 and TRBJ2-1; D possibly uses TRBD1 or TRBD2 (5 bases each). Germline-derived CDR1 and CDR2 are SEHNR and FQNEAQ (reference sequence). Trimming removed 1 base at V and 12 bases at J, with 7 bases between. This CDR3 is 11 amino acids long. The CDR3 DNA follows: TGTGCCAGCAGCTTAGGGGGGTTGCAGTTCTTC. Its protein is CASSLGGLQFF.

This clonotype was counted between two and nine times. J is TRBJ2-7 and V is TRBV12-3 or TRBV12-4, with a possible D match to TRBD1 (6 bases). V was shortened by 6 bases and J by 5 bases, with 23 bases between the two germline ends. This CDR3 contains 16 residues. CDR3 DNA: TGTGCCAGCAGGCAGTCACAGATCACAGGGCTCGACGAGCAGTACTTC. Translation: CASRQSQITGLDEQYF.

This chain uses TRBV7-2 with TRBJ1-1; tentatively, D is TRBD1 (6 bases). Germline lookup yields CDR1 SGHTA and CDR2 FQGNSA. The length of the CDR3 is 17 residues. Trimming took 0 bases from V and 1 from J, leaving 15 bases between them. CDR3: CASSLAGGGLRNTEAFF. The CDR3 DNA follows: TGTGCCAGCAGCTTAGCGGGAGGGGGACTACGGAACACTGAAGCTTTCTTT.

Details on this clonotype: A much larger clone differs from this one at a single base, so this may be a read error. The CDR3 is CASSPFDWGGQYF. CDR3 DNA: TGCGCCAGCAGCCCATTTGACTGGGGTGGGCAGTACTTC. V is TRBV4-3 and J is TRBJ2-5; D call uncertain. Per the germline V gene, CDR1 is LGHNA and CDR2 is YSLEER. The CDR3 loop spans 13 amino acids. V gave up 4 bases and J gave up 11 bases, with 17 bases separating them.

V is TRBV12-3 or TRBV12-4 and J is TRBJ1-5; 11 bases are shared with TRBD1. Unmatched junction bases numbered 3, after V lost 7 bases and J lost 7 bases. CDR3 length: 13 amino acids. CDR3 DNA: TGTGCCAGCAAGGGACAGGGGGGACAGCCCCAGCATTTT. Its translation is CASKGQGGQPQHF.

This chain uses TRBV7-2 with TRBJ2-3, with D perhaps TRBD1 (5 bases). The CDR3 covers 13 residues. Germline lookup yields CDR1 SGHTA and CDR2 FQGNSA. The V gene lost 1 base and the J gene lost 8 bases, with 10 bases spanning the gap. The CDR3 is CASSLGPQGTQYF. In DNA form, the CDR3 reads TGTGCCAGCAGCTTAGGACCGCAGGGTACGCAGTATTTT.

For the CDR3, the DNA is TGTGCCAGCAGCCGCGCCCCTGTTAATAGCAATCAGCCCCAGCATTTT. This translates into CASSRAPVNSNQPQHF. V is TRBV7-8 and J is TRBJ1-5, with D uncertain. V lost 5 bases and J 0 bases, leaving 14 bases between the germline ends. Germline CDR1 is SGHVS and CDR2 is FQNEAQ. This CDR3 is built from 16 residues. Supplemented by reference TRBV7-8 and TRBJ1-5, the full variable domain reads GAGVSQSPRYKVAKRGQDVALRCDPISGHVSLFWYQQALGQGPEFLTYFQNEAQLDKSGLPSDRFFAERPEGSVSTLKIQRTQQEDSAVYLCASSRAPVNSNQPQHFGDGTRLSIL.

This clonotype was picked up a small number of times. The V gene is TRBV13, the J gene TRBJ2-1; D possibly corresponds to TRBD1 (6 bases). The germline V and J ends were trimmed by 2 bases and 2 bases, with 16 bases remaining between them. Germline lookup yields CDR1 PRHDT and CDR2 FYEKMQ (reference sequence). The length of the CDR3 is 17 residues. The CDR3 nucleotides read TGTGCCAGCAGCTTATTTGGGACACTCAATCCCTACAATGAGCAGTTCTTC. It translates to CASSLFGTLNPYNEQFF. Full variable domain (outside the CDR3, taken from reference TRBV13 and TRBJ2-1): AAGVIQSPRHLIKEKRETATLKCYPIPRHDTVYWYQQGPGQDPQFLISFYEKMQSDKGSIPDRFSAQQFSDYHSELNMSSLELGDSALYFCASSLFGTLNPYNEQFFGPGTRLTVL.